This T cell receptor beta chain was found in a study of cytomegalovirus exposure and HLA in healthy donors. Overall study: The same platform as the roughly 630 first-cohort repertoires was used for the 100 to 150 validation repertoires, a later analysis reported. Overall study findings and caveats: Reportedly, diagnosis of cytomegalovirus status by the classifier showed high specificity and sensitivity.

A remark on this clone: Antigen specificity is unknown.

Germline CDR1 reads MNHNY; CDR2 reads SVGAGI (reference sequence). Trimming removed 2 bases from V and 0 bases from J, with 12 bases in between. The CDR3 runs 16 residues. Assay used: immunoSEQ multiplex PCR; TCRdb lists only in-frame clones, some missing. The sample lists approximately 120,000 clones, roughly nine tenths occurring once. This TCR came from a woman aged 18 to 35 in good health and CMV-seronegative. The V call is TRBV6-6, the J call TRBJ2-3; D unresolved. Sequenced material: PBMCs. As DNA, the CDR3 is TGTGCCAGCAGTTACGGCGTCAGGCTCAGCACAGATACGCAGTATTTT. Translating it yields CASSYGVRLSTDTQYF.